These 9 T cell receptor beta chains originate from one sample sequenced in a study of post-analysis software for immune sequencing data. The study's findings and limits: The five TRBV segments detected at higher frequency in patients than in controls included TRBV5-6, TRBV5-1 and TRBV20-1.

Libraries were made from TCR beta cDNA, and they carried unique molecular identifiers. TCRdb itself ran the PCR reads through MiXCR, one entry per CDR3 protein. The table includes some 800,000 distinct CDR3 sequences, approximately 44% detected once. These receptors are not linked to any known antigen. Material: blood. The receptor set was obtained from a girl under 18 with multiple sclerosis.

The CDR3 protein is CSALGQFYEQFF. Here the CDR3 DNA reads TGCAGTGCTCTTGGACAGTTCTATGAGCAGTTCTTC. This rearrangement joins TRBV20-1 to TRBJ2-1; D is perhaps TRBD1 (6 bases). The CDR3 loop spans 12 amino acids. V shed 5 bases and J shed 8 bases, with 13 bases lying between them. Germline-derived CDR1 and CDR2 are DFQATT and SNEGSKA (reference sequence).

The gene calls are TRBV9 and TRBJ2-3; a possible D gene is TRBD1 (5 bases). In germline, CDR1 is SGDLS, CDR2 YYNGEE. This CDR3 has 15 residues. Trimming took off 4 bases at V and 3 bases at J, with 15 bases between the two ends. CDR3 protein: CASSHPGLSTDTQYF. The CDR3 nucleotides read TGTGCCAGCAGCCATCCAGGGTTGTCGACAGATACGCAGTATTTT.

V usage is TRBV5-6 and J usage is TRBJ1-2; D might be TRBD1 (5 bases). Looked up from germline, CDR1 is SGHDT and CDR2 is YYEEEE. The V end lost 2 bases, the J end lost 2 bases, and 13 bases lay between the germline ends. CDR3 length equals 15 residues. CDR3 amino acids: CASSLRDRPNYGYTF. The DNA for the CDR3 is TGTGCCAGCAGCTTAAGGGACCGTCCGAACTATGGCTACACCTTC.

The rearrangement uses TRBV20-1 and TRBJ2-4, with a possible D match to TRBD1 (5 bases). The germline V gene encodes CDR1 DFQATT and CDR2 SNEGSKA (reference sequence). The CDR3 sequence is 15 residues long. Trimming stripped 3 bases from V and 0 bases from J, with 12 bases between. CDR3 residues: CSASPLTVAKNIQYF. Here the CDR3 DNA reads TGCAGTGCTAGCCCTTTGACAGTAGCCAAAAACATTCAGTACTTC.

The chain's CDR3 is CSARDWKALRLNGYTF. The CDR3 bases are TGCAGTGCTAGAGATTGGAAGGCACTCAGATTGAACGGCTACACCTTC. The chain joins TRBV20-1 to TRBJ1-2; D unclear. This CDR3 has 16 amino acids. The V end was cut by 0 bases, the J end by 8 bases, with 22 bases between. Germline assignment: CDR1 DFQATT and CDR2 SNEGSKA (reference sequence).

The gene calls are TRBV6-5 and TRBJ2-2, with TRBD1 identical over 8 bases. V dropped 2 bases and J dropped 7; count of bases not matched to a gene: 9. CDR3 length: 16 amino acids. Germline values: CDR1 MNHEY, CDR2 SVGAGI. The CDR3 coding sequence is TGTGCCAGCAGTTACGGGGGACAGGCCGCCGACGGGGAGCTGTTTTTT. This encodes CASSYGGQAADGELFF.

The chain carries TRBV12-3 or TRBV12-4 and TRBJ1-2; weak D call: TRBD1 (6 bases). The CDR3 consists of 14 residues. The V and J ends lost 5 bases and 5 bases respectively, with 15 bases between them. The CDR3 nucleotides are TGTGCCAGCAGTCCACAGGGAGGGCGTTATGGCTACACCTTC. Its translation: CASSPQGGRYGYTF.

The chain carries TRBV20-1 and TRBJ2-1; the match to TRBD2 covers 14 bases. The CDR3 length is 14 residues. Germline V CDR1 and CDR2: DFQATT, SNEGSKA (reference sequence). The trim removed 3 bases at V and 6 bases at J, leaving 1 base unmatched. CDR3 coding DNA: TGCAGTGCTAGGACTAGCGGGAGGGCCAATGAGCAGTTCTTC. It is translated as CSARTSGRANEQFF.

V usage is TRBV19 and J usage is TRBJ2-1, with a possible D match to TRBD2 (5 bases). Germline assignment: CDR1 LNHDA and CDR2 SQIVND (reference sequence). This CDR3 contains 17 residues. The V and J ends lost 2 bases and 7 bases respectively, with 21 bases between them. The CDR3 loop reads CASSIFSGLRSGNEQFF. In DNA, the CDR3 is TGTGCCAGTAGTATATTCTCCGGCCTTCGGTCGGGGAATGAGCAGTTCTTC.